What follows are 11 T cell receptor beta chains derived from one specimen sequenced in a study of OX40 agonist ivuxolimab in advanced cancers. The table came from immunoSEQ multiplex PCR; TCRdb's copy has only in-frame clones and leaves some out. The sample shows around 25,000 clones, about three quarters of them seen only once. The sample was CD4+ or CD8+ T cells sorted from blood, taken in a trial of the OX40 agonist ivuxolimab. These receptors originate from an adult with an advanced solid tumor such as melanoma, head and neck, liver or kidney cancer.

This clone appeared once. V is TRBV9 and J is TRBJ2-7; TRBD2 agrees at 14 bases. The trim removed 0 bases at V and 5 bases at J, leaving 1 base unmatched. The germline V gene encodes CDR1 SGDLS and CDR2 YYNGEE. CDR3 length equals 15 residues. This chain's CDR3 is CASSVEGLAGDEQYF. CDR3 sequence (DNA): TGTGCCAGCAGCGTAGAGGGACTAGCGGGAGACGAGCAGTACTTC.

A single count supports this clone. The CDR3 loop reads CASSVAPGNTEAFF. The CDR3, as DNA: TGTGCCAGCAGTGTTGCCCCGGGGAACACTGAAGCTTTCTTT. This rearrangement joins TRBV2 to TRBJ1-1; the D is unclear. V was shortened by 4 bases and J by 1 base, with 10 bases between the two germline ends. Germline values: CDR1 SNHLY, CDR2 FYNNEI. The CDR3 contains 14 residues.

V and J are TRBV30 and TRBJ1-3; no reliable D call. CDR3 length equals 14 residues. The V end was cut by 3 bases, the J end by 2 bases, with 11 bases between. The germline gives CDR1 GTSNPN, CDR2 SVGIG (reference sequence). CDR3 in DNA: TGTGCCTGGAGCACCTTCGGGGCTGGAAACACCATATATTTT. This codes for CAWSTFGAGNTIYF.

CDR3 loop: CASSRAITGGETQYF. The CDR3 nucleotides are TGTGCCAGCTCGCGAGCAATTACGGGGGGAGAGACCCAGTACTTC. V usage is TRBV18 and J usage is TRBJ2-5; 7 bases are shared with TRBD2. V shed 6 bases and J 4 bases; nucleotides not matched to a gene: 11. The germline V gene has CDR1 KGHSH and CDR2 LQKENI. This CDR3 spans 15 amino acids.

A few counts support this clone. The chain links TRBV9 to TRBJ2-1; TRBD2 matches at 8 bases. The V gene end was trimmed by 0 bases and the J gene end by 5 bases; junction bases not matched to a gene: 4. From germline, CDR1 is SGDLS and CDR2 YYNGEE. This CDR3 is built from 15 residues. The CDR3 sequence: CASSVGGGLHNEQFF. As DNA, the CDR3 is TGTGCCAGCAGCGTAGGCGGGGGGCTTCACAATGAGCAGTTCTTC.

The chain carries TRBV5-1 and TRBJ2-2; D is perhaps TRBD1 (5 bases). V was clipped by 6 bases and J by 5 bases, with 20 bases between them. CDR3 size: 16 residues. Germline V lookup: CDR1 SGHRS, CDR2 YFSETQ. CDR3 protein: CASNHGGHLLTGELFF. DNA for the CDR3: TGCGCCAGCAACCATGGTGGACACCTTCTTACCGGGGAGCTGTTTTTT.

The chain combines TRBV19 with TRBJ1-1, with 8 bases identical to TRBD1. The germline V gene has CDR1 LNHDA and CDR2 SQIVND (reference sequence). The CDR3 length is 19 residues. Trimming took 9 bases from V and 3 from J; bases not matched to a gene: 24. The CDR3 loop reads CASPPETGRGLVEDTEAFF. The CDR3, as DNA: TGTGCCAGCCCCCCTGAGACCGGCAGGGGGCTGGTGGAGGACACTGAAGCTTTCTTT.

The gene calls are TRBV19 and TRBJ2-1; D is ambiguous. The V and J ends lost 1 base and 15 bases respectively, with 16 bases between them. The CDR3 extends over 13 amino acids. Per the germline V gene, CDR1 is LNHDA and CDR2 is SQIVND (reference sequence). CDR3: CASSIAPGVVSFF. The CDR3 DNA is TGTGCCAGTAGTATAGCCCCGGGTGTCGTCTCGTTCTTC. The variable domain in full, completed from reference TRBV19 and TRBJ2-1, reads DGGITQSPKYLFRKEGQNVTLSCEQNLNHDAMYWYRQDPGQGLRLIYYSQIVNDFQKGDIAEGYSVSREKKESFPLTVTSAQKNPTAFYLCASSIAPGVVSFFGPGTRLTVL.

J is TRBJ2-2 and V is TRBV29-1; the match to TRBD1 covers 9 bases. V trimming: 7 bases; J trimming: 5 bases; junction bases outside the gene matches: 8. Germline V lookup: CDR1 SQVTM, CDR2 ANQGSEA. CDR3 length equals 14 residues. The CDR3 loop reads CSARGTGKTGELFF. CDR3 bases: TGCAGCGCCCGGGGGACAGGGAAAACCGGGGAGCTGTTTTTT.

This chain links TRBV7-2 with TRBJ2-3; 7 nucleotides agree with TRBD2. The trim removed 3 bases at V and 2 bases at J, leaving 5 bases unmatched. Germline CDR1 is SGHTA and CDR2 is FQGNSA. The CDR3 runs to 15 residues. Here the CDR3 reads CASSFLADLTDTQYF. CDR3 DNA sequence: TGTGCCAGCAGCTTCCTAGCGGACCTCACAGATACGCAGTATTTT.

This rearrangement joins TRBV10-3 to TRBJ2-7; the D is unclear. This CDR3 has 11 residues. Germline V gene sequence: CDR1 ENHRY, CDR2 SYGVKD. V shed 3 bases and J shed 7 bases, with 7 bases lying between them. As DNA, the CDR3 is TGTGCCATCAGTGAAACATTGGAGCAGTACTTC. Translating it yields CAISETLEQYF.